This T cell receptor (beta chain) was retrieved from a study of Ad26.COV2.S vaccination and SARS-CoV-2 variants. The V gene end was trimmed by 6 bases and the J gene end by 2 bases; junction bases not matched to a gene: 8. CDR1 is SNHLY and CDR2 is FYNNEI in the germline V gene. The CDR3 consists of 15 residues. This clone was recorded only once. Some clones are missing from TCRdb's copy, which holds only in-frame ones; the method was immunoSEQ multiplex PCR. There are some 290,000 clones in the sample; around 85% occur only once, and approximately 2.1% lies in the top ten. Indicated treatment: some 20 received Ad26.COV2.S at low or high dose, single or two shots; roughly five received placebo; per-sample allocation not given. Day 63 following the first vaccine or placebo injection was when the samples were taken. Donation came from an adult in Boston who was aged 18-55 years. An Ad26 vector was used to express Wuhan-strain SARS-CoV-2 spike as the vaccine.

The chain recombines TRBV2 with TRBJ1-2, with 8 bases fitting TRBD1. Sequenced here: peripheral blood, sampled in a trial of Ad26.COV2.S vaccine versus placebo. The sequence derives from a person aged 18-60 years who received the Ad26.COV2.S COVID-19 vaccine or a placebo. The CDR3 DNA reads TGTGCCAGCAGGCCGAGGGACAGGTCAAACTATGGCTACACCTTC. Translating gives CASRPRDRSNYGYTF.